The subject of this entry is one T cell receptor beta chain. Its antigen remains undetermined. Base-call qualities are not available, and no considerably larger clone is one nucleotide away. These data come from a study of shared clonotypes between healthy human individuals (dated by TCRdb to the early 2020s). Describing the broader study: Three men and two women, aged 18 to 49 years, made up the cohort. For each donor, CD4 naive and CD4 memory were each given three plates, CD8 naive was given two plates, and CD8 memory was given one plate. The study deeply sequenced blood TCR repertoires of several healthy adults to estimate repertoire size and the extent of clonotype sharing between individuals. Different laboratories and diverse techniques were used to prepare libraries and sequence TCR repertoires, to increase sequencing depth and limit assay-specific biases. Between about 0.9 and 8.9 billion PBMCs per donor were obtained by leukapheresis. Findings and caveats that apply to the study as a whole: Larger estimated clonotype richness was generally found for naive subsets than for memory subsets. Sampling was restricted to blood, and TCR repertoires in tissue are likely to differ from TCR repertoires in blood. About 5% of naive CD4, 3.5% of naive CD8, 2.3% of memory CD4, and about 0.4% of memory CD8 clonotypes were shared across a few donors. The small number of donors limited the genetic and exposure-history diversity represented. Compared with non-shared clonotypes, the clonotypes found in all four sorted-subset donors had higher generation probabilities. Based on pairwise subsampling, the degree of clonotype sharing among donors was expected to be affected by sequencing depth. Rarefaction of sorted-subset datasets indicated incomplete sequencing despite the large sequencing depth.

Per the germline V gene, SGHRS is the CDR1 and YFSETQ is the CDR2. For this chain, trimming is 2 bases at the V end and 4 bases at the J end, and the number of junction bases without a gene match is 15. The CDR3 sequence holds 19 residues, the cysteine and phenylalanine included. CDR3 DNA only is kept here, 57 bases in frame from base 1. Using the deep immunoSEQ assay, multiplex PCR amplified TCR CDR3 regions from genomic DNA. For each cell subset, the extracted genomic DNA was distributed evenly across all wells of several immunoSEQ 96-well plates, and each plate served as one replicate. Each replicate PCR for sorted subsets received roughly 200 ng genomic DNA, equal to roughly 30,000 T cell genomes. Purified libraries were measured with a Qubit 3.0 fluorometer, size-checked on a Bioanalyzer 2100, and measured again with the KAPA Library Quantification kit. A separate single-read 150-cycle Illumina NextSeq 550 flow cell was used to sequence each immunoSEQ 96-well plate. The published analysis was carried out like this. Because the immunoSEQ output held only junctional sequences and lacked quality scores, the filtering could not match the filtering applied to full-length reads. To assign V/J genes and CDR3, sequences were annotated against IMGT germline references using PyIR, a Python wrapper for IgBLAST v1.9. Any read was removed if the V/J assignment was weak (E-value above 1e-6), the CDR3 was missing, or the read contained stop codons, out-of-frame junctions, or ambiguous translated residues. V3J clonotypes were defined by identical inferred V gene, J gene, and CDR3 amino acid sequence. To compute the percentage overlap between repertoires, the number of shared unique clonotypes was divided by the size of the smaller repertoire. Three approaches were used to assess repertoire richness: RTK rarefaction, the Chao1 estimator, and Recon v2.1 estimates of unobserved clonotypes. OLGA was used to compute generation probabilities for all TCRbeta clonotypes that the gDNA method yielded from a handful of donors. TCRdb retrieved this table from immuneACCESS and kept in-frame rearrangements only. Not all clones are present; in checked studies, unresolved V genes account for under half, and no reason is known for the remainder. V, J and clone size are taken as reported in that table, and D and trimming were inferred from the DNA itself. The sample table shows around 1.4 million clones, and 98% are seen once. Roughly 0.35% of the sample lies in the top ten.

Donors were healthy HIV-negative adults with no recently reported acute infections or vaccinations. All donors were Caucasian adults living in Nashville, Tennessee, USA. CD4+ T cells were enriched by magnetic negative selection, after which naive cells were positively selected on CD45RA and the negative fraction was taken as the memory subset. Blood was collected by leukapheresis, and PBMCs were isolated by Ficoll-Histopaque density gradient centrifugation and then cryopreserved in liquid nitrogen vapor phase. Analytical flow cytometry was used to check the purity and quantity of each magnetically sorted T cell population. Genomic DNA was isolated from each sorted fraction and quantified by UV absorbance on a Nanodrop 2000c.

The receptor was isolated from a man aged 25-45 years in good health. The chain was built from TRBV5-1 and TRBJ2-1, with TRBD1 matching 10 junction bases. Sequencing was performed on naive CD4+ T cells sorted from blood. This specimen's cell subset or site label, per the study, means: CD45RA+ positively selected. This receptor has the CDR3 CASSLTAQRGGQGYNEQFF. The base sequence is TGCGCCAGCAGCTTAACGGCCCAACGCGGGGGACAGGGGTACAATGAGCAGTTCTTC.